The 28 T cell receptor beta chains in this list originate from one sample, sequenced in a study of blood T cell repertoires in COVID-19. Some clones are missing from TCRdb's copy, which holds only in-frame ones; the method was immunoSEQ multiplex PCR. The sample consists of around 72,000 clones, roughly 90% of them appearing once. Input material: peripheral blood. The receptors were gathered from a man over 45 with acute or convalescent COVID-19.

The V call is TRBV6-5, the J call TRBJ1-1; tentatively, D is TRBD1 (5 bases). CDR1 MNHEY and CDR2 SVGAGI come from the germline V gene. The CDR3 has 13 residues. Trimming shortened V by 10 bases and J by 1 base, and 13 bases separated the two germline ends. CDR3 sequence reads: CATREGPNTEAFF. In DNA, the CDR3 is TGTGCCACCCGGGAGGGACCGAACACTGAAGCTTTCTTT.

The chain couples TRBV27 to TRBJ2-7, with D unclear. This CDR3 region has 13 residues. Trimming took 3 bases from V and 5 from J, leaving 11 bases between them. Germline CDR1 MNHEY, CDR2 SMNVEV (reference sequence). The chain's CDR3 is CASSFSPYDEQYF. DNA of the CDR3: TGTGCCAGCAGTTTTTCCCCCTATGACGAGCAGTACTTC.

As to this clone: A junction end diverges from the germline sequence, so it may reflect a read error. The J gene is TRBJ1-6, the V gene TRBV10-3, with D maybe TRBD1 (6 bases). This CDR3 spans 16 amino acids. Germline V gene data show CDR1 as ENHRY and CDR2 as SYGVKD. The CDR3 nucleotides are TGTGCCATCAGAGAGTTGGCAGGGGAAGTTTTCTCACCCCTCCACTTT. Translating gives CAIRELAGEVFSPLHF.

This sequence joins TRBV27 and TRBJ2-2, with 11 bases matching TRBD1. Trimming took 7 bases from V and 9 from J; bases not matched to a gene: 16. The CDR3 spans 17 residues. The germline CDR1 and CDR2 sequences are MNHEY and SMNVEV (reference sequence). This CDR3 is CASTQVRTGGDFRELFF. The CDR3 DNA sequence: TGTGCCAGCACCCAAGTTAGGACAGGGGGCGATTTCAGGGAGCTGTTTTTT.

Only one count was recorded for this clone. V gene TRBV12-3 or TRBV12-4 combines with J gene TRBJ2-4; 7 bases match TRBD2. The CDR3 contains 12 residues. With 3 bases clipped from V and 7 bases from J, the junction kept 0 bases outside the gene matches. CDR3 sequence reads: CASSFGGNIQYF. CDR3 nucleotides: TGTGCCAGCAGTTTCGGGGGGAACATTCAGTACTTC.

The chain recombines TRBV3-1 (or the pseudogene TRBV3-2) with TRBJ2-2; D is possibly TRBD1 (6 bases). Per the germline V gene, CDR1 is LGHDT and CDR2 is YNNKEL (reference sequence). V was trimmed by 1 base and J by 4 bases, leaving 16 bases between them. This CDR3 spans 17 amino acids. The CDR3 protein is CASSQGFRGAGTGELFF. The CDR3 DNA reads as TGTGCCAGCAGCCAAGGGTTCAGGGGCGCAGGCACCGGGGAGCTGTTTTTT.

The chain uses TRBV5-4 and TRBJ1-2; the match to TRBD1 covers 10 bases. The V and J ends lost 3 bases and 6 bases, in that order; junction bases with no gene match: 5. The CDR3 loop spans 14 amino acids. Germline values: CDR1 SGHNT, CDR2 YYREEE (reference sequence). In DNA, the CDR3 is TGTGCCAGCAGCTCCAGTGGGACAGGGGATGGCTACACCTTC. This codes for CASSSSGTGDGYTF. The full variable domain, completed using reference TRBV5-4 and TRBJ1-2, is ETGVTQSPTHLIKTRGQQVTLRCSSQSGHNTVSWYQQALGQGPQFIFQYYREEENGRGNFPPRFSGLQFPNYSSELNVNALELDDSALYLCASSSSGTGDGYTFGSGTRLTVV.

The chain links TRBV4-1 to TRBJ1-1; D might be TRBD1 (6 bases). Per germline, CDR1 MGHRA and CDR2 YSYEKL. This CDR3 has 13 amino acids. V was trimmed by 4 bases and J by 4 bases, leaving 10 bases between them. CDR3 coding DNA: TGCGCCAGCAGCCGCACAGGGTTCACTGAAGCTTTCTTT. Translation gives CASSRTGFTEAFF.

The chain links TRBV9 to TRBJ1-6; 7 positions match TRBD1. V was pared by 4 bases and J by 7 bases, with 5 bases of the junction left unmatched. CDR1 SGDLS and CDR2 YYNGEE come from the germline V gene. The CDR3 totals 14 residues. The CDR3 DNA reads TGTGCCAGCAGCAGACAGGGAGAAAATTCACCCCTCCACTTT. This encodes CASSRQGENSPLHF. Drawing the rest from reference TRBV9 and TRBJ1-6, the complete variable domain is DSGVTQTPKHLITATGQRVTLRCSPRSGDLSVYWYQQSLDQGLQFLIQYYNGEERAKGNILERFSAQQFPDLHSELNLSSLELGDSALYFCASSRQGENSPLHFGNGTRLTVT.

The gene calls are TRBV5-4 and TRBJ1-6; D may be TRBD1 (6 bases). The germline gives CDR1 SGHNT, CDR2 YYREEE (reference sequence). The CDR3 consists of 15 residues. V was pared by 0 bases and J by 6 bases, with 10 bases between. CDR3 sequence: CASSLAQGINSPLHF. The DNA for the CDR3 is TGTGCCAGCAGCTTGGCCCAGGGGATTAATTCACCCCTCCACTTT. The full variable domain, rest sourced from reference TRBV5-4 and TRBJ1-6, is ETGVTQSPTHLIKTRGQQVTLRCSSQSGHNTVSWYQQALGQGPQFIFQYYREEENGRGNFPPRFSGLQFPNYSSELNVNALELDDSALYLCASSLAQGINSPLHFGNGTRLTVT.

In nucleotides, the CDR3 is TGTGCCAGCAGCGCCTCCGGGACAGGGGGCTGGCAGTATTTT. Its protein product is CASSASGTGGWQYF. The V and J genes are TRBV7-9 and TRBJ2-3; 12 nucleotides line up with TRBD1. The junction had 8 bases not matched to a gene; V was cut back by 5 bases and J by 11 bases. Germline CDR1 and CDR2: SEHNR and FQNEAQ (reference sequence). The CDR3 contains 14 residues.

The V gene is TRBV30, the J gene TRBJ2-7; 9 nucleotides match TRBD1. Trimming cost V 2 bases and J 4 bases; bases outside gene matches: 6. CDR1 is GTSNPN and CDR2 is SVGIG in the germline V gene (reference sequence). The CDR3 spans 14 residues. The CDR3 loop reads CAWSSDRGKYEQYF. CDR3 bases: TGTGCCTGGAGTTCGGACAGGGGTAAATACGAGCAGTACTTC.

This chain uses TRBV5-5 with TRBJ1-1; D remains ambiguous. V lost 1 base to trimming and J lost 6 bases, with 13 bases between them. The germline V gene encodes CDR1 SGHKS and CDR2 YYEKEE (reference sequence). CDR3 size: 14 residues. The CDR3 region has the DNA TGTGCCAGCAGCTTGCAACAGTGGTCTTCTGAAGCTTTCTTT. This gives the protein CASSLQQWSSEAFF.

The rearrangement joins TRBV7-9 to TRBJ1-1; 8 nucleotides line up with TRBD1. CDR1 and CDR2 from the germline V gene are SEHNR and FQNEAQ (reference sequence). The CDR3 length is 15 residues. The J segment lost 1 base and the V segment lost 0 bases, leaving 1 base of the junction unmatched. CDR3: CASSLAGTGNTEAFF. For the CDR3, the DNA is TGTGCCAGCAGCTTAGCCGGGACAGGGAACACTGAAGCTTTCTTT. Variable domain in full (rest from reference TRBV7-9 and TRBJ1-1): DTGVSQNPRHKITKRGQNVTFRCDPISEHNRLYWYRQTLGQGPEFLTYFQNEAQLEKSRLLSDRFSAERPKGSFSTLEIQRTEQGDSAMYLCASSLAGTGNTEAFFGQGTRLTVV.

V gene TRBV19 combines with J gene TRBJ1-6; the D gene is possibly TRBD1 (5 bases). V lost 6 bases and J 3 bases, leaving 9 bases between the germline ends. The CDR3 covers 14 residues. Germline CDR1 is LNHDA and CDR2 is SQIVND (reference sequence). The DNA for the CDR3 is TGTGCCAGTAGGGTACAGGTCTATAATTCACCCCTCCACTTT. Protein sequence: CASRVQVYNSPLHF.

For the CDR3, the DNA is TGTGCCAGCAGCTTGACTAGCGGGGGGGCCCGGGAGACCCAGTACTTC. This sequence encodes CASSLTSGGARETQYF. The chain is built from TRBV7-3 and TRBJ2-5, with 14 positions matching TRBD2. J lost 5 bases, V lost 3 bases, and 5 bases had no gene match. The CDR3 contains 16 residues. Germline V CDR1 and CDR2: SGHTA, FQGTGA.

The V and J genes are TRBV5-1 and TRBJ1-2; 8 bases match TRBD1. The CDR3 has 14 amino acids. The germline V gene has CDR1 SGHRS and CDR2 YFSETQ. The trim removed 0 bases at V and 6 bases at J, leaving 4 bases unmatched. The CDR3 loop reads CASSLATGVNGYTF. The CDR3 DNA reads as TGCGCCAGCAGCTTGGCGACAGGGGTAAATGGCTACACCTTC.

In nucleotides, the CDR3 is TGTGCCAGCAGCTCGGGACAGGGAGGCTACGAGCAGTACTTC. This codes for CASSSGQGGYEQYF. The chain is built from TRBV13 and TRBJ2-7; 9 positions match TRBD1. The CDR3 totals 14 residues. Germline assignment: CDR1 PRHDT and CDR2 FYEKMQ (reference sequence). The J segment lost 3 bases and the V segment lost 4 bases, leaving 4 bases of the junction unmatched.

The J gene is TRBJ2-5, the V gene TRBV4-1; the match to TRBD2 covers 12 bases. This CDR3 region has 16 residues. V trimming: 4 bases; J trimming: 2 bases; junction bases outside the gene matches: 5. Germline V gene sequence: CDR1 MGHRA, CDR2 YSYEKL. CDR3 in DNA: TGCGCCAGCAGCCGCCGACTAGCGGGGGAACAAGAGACCCAGTACTTC. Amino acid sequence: CASSRRLAGEQETQYF.

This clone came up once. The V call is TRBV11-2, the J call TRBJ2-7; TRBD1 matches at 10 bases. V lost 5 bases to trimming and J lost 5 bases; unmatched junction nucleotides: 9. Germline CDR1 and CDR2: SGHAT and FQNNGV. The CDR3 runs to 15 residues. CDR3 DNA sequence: TGTGCCAGCAGCCCGCTTTGGGACAGGGGCCACGAGCAGTACTTC. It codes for CASSPLWDRGHEQYF.

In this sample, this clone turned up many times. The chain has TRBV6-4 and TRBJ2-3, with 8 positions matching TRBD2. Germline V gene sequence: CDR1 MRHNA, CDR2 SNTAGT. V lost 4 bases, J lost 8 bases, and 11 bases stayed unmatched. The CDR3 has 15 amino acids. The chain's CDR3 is CASSVGGDPPRTQYF. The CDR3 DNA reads TGTGCCAGCAGTGTCGGGGGGGACCCCCCACGTACGCAGTATTTT.

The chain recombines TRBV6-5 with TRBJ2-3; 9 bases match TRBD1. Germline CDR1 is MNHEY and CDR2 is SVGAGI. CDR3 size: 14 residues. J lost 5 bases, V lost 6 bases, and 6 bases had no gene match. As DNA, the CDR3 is TGTGCCAGCAGCCCCGGGACAGGGCGAGATACGCAGTATTTT. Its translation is CASSPGTGRDTQYF.

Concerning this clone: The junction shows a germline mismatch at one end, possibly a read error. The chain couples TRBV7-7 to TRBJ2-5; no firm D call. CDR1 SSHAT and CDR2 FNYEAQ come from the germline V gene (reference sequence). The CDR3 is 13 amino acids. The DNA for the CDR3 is TGTGCTAGCAGCCCCAGGTACCAAGAGACCCAGTACTTC. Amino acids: CASSPRYQETQYF.

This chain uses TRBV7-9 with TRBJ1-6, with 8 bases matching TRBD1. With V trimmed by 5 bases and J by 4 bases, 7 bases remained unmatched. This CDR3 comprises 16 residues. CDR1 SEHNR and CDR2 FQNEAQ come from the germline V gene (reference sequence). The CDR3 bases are TGTGCCAGCAGCGGAGGGACAGGAGAATATAATTCACCCCTCCACTTT. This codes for CASSGGTGEYNSPLHF. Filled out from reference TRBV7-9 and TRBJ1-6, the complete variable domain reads DTGVSQNPRHKITKRGQNVTFRCDPISEHNRLYWYRQTLGQGPEFLTYFQNEAQLEKSRLLSDRFSAERPKGSFSTLEIQRTEQGDSAMYLCASSGGTGEYNSPLHFGNGTRLTVT.

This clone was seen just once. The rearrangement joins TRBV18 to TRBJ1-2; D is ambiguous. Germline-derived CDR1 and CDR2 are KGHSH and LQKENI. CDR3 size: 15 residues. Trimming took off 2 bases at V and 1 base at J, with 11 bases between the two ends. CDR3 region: CASSPSFGVNYGYTF. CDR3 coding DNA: TGTGCCAGCTCACCATCCTTCGGGGTTAACTATGGCTACACCTTC. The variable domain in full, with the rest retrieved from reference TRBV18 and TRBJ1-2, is NAGVMQNPRHLVRRRGQEARLRCSPMKGHSHVYWYRQLPEEGLKFMVYLQKENIIDESGMPKERFSAEFPKEGPSILRIQQVVRGDSAAYFCASSPSFGVNYGYTFGSGTRLTVV.

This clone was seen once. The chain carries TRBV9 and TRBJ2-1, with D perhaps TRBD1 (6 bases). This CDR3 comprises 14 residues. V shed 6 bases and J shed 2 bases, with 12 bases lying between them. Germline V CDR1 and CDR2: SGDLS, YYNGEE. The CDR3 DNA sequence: TGTGCCAGCAACCCTGGACAGCCCTACAATGAGCAGTTCTTC. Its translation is CASNPGQPYNEQFF.

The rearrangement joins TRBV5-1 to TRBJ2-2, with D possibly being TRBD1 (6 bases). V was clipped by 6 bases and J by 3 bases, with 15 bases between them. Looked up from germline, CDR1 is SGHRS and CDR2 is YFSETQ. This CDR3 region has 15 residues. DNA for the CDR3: TGCGCCAGCACCCGACAGGCCTCGGACACCGGGGAGCTGTTTTTT. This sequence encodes CASTRQASDTGELFF. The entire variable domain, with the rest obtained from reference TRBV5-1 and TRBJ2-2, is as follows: KAGVTQTPRYLIKTRGQQVTLSCSPISGHRSVSWYQQTPGQGLQFLFEYFSETQRNKGNFPGRFSGRQFSNSRSEMNVSTLELGDSALYLCASTRQASDTGELFFGEGSRLTVL.

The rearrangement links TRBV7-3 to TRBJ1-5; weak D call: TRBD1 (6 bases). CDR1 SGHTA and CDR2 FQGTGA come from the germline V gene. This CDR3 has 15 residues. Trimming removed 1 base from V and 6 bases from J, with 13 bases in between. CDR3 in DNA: TGTGCCAGCAGCTTAAGTCGTTACAGGGCTCAGCCCCAGCATTTT. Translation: CASSLSRYRAQPQHF.